The next 21 T cell receptor beta chains were all read from a single sample in a study of T cell changes during pregnancy in multiple sclerosis (dated by TCRdb to about 2019). Library generation was performed with the immunoSEQ multiplex PCR assay. This is the immuneACCESS table as TCRdb keeps it, with only in-frame sequences that have V and J called. A part of the clones is gone; compared with another copy, unresolved V genes explain less than half, and the rest is unexplained. The sample table holds about 28,000 clones, of which roughly 89% were seen once. Roughly 0.79% of the sample rests with the top ten. The sequences come from CD4+ T cells from peripheral blood mononuclear cells, collected in the second trimester of pregnancy. Receptors originate from a female donor with multiple sclerosis, enrolled in a pregnancy study.

V usage is TRBV2 and J usage is TRBJ2-5; the match to TRBD2 covers 7 bases. This CDR3 spans 16 amino acids. CDR1 is SNHLY, CDR2 FYNNEI, per germline. Trimming removed 1 base from V and 4 bases from J; junction bases left unmatched: 9. CDR3 nucleotides: TGTGCCAGCAGTGAAGACTCGGGGGGTGGCGTAGAGACCCAGTACTTC. Encoded protein: CASSEDSGGGVETQYF.

The chain couples TRBV28 to TRBJ2-7; D might be TRBD1 (6 bases). The germline CDR1 and CDR2 sequences are MDHEN and SYDVKM. The V and J ends lost 3 bases and 0 bases respectively, with 15 bases between them. This CDR3 is 16 amino acids long. The CDR3 protein is CASSFWSRGTSYEQYF. The CDR3, as DNA: TGTGCCAGCAGTTTTTGGTCCAGGGGAACCTCCTACGAGCAGTACTTC.

This chain's CDR3 is CASSRVGLSYNEQFF. The CDR3 region has the DNA TGCGCCAGCAGCCGGGTGGGGCTCTCCTACAATGAGCAGTTCTTC. V and J are TRBV4-1 and TRBJ2-1; tentatively, D is TRBD1 (5 bases). Deletions cut 4 bases from V and 0 bases from J, with 10 bases between. The CDR3 runs 15 residues. CDR1 is MGHRA, CDR2 YSYEKL, per germline.

The rearrangement links TRBV10-2 to TRBJ1-6; D possibly corresponds to TRBD1 (6 bases). This CDR3 has 14 amino acids. V was trimmed by 4 bases and J by 8 bases, leaving 12 bases between them. In germline, CDR1 is WSHSY, CDR2 SAAADI. CDR3: CASSVSGADSPLHF. CDR3 in DNA: TGCGCCAGCAGTGTTTCAGGGGCCGATTCACCCCTCCACTTT.

The chain joins TRBV18 to TRBJ2-4; tentative D call: TRBD2 (7 bases). The CDR3 length is 14 residues. Germline V lookup: CDR1 KGHSH, CDR2 LQKENI. V lost 5 bases to trimming and J lost 1 base, with 9 bases between them. This CDR3 is CASSAGAAKNIQYF. The CDR3 DNA sequence: TGTGCCAGCTCAGCGGGGGCGGCCAAAAACATTCAGTACTTC.

This chain joins TRBV18 and TRBJ1-3; 12 bases agree with TRBD1. The CDR3 runs 16 residues. Germline-derived CDR1 and CDR2 are KGHSH and LQKENI. The ends lost 2 bases at V and 5 bases at J; junction bases unmatched: 4. The DNA of the CDR3 is TGTGCCAGCTCACCATCGGGACAGGGGGCAAGAAACACCATATATTTT. This gives the protein CASSPSGQGARNTIYF.

The V call is TRBV5-6, the J call TRBJ2-3; possibly TRBD2 for D (6 bases). Per the germline V gene, CDR1 is SGHDT and CDR2 is YYEEEE. Trimming shortened V by 5 bases and J by 4 bases, and 14 bases separated the two germline ends. This CDR3 comprises 14 residues. The DNA for the CDR3 is TGTGCCAGCAGATCCCTGGGGGGAGCAGATACGCAGTATTTT. Its protein product is CASRSLGGADTQYF.

The chain has TRBV7-6 and TRBJ1-2, with D perhaps matching TRBD1 (5 bases). V lost 5 bases and J 2 bases, leaving 9 bases between the germline ends. Germline V lookup: CDR1 SGHVS, CDR2 FNYEAQ. The CDR3 has 13 residues. The CDR3 loop is CASSPDRNYGYTF. The CDR3 DNA reads as TGTGCCAGCAGCCCCGACAGAAACTATGGCTACACCTTC.

The chain employs TRBV19 and TRBJ2-1, with 9 bases identical to TRBD1. Trimming removed 2 bases from V and 12 bases from J; junction bases left unmatched: 17. The CDR3 has 17 residues. Germline-derived CDR1 and CDR2 are LNHDA and SQIVND (reference sequence). CDR3 in DNA: TGTGCCAGTAGTATAAATCCTGGGACAGGGATTATGTCGGGGCAGTTCTTC. Amino acid sequence: CASSINPGTGIMSGQFF.

This clone has a handful of counts. V is TRBV6-5 and J is TRBJ1-2, with D tentatively TRBD1 (5 bases). This CDR3 is 13 amino acids long. Trimming took 5 bases from V and 5 from J, leaving 12 bases between them. Germline V lookup: CDR1 MNHEY, CDR2 SVGAGI. In DNA, the CDR3 is TGTGCCAGCAGTCTGGGGCAGCTATATGGCTACACCTTC. This encodes CASSLGQLYGYTF.

This rearrangement joins TRBV4-1 to TRBJ1-5; D is unresolved. This CDR3 is built from 15 residues. V was pared by 3 bases and J by 0 bases, with 9 bases between. The germline V gene has CDR1 MGHRA and CDR2 YSYEKL. The chain's CDR3 is CASSHHPYSNQPQHF. In nucleotides, the CDR3 is TGCGCCAGCAGCCACCATCCCTATAGCAATCAGCCCCAGCATTTT.

This clone was detected only a few times. The rearrangement joins TRBV4-3 to TRBJ2-3, with 8 nucleotides matching TRBD1. CDR1 and CDR2 (germline): LGHNA, YSLEER. J was trimmed by 5 bases and V by 7 bases; bases with no gene match: 14. This CDR3 has 16 amino acids. CDR3: CASTEEYRGSRDTQYF. For the CDR3, the DNA is TGCGCCAGCACTGAAGAATACAGGGGGTCACGAGATACGCAGTATTTT.

This sequence joins TRBV5-1 and TRBJ2-5, with 7 nucleotides matching TRBD1. The germline V gene encodes CDR1 SGHRS and CDR2 YFSETQ. V lost 4 bases and J lost 2; bases outside the gene matches: 5. This CDR3 has 14 residues. The CDR3 sequence is CASSTGTAQETQYF. DNA of the CDR3: TGCGCCAGCAGCACCGGGACAGCACAAGAGACCCAGTACTTC.

This sequence joins TRBV5-1 and TRBJ2-3, with 11 bases fitting TRBD2. CDR3 size: 15 residues. V lost 6 bases and J lost 7; bases outside the gene matches: 10. Germline V CDR1 and CDR2: SGHRS, YFSETQ. CDR3 region: CASTPVAGGLNTQYF. The CDR3 coding sequence is TGCGCCAGCACCCCCGTAGCGGGGGGGCTAAATACGCAGTATTTT.

The V call is TRBV5-1, the J call TRBJ2-5; a possible D gene is TRBD2 (5 bases). Trimming took off 0 bases at V and 2 bases at J, with 11 bases between the two ends. The CDR3 loop spans 15 amino acids. Germline V gene data show CDR1 as SGHRS and CDR2 as YFSETQ. This chain's CDR3 is CASSLATSRQETQYF. CDR3 nucleotides: TGCGCCAGCAGCTTGGCCACTAGTCGACAAGAGACCCAGTACTTC.

The chain is built from TRBV4-1 and TRBJ2-2; D gene uncertain. The CDR3 is 17 residues long. Per the germline V gene, CDR1 is MGHRA and CDR2 is YSYEKL. V lost 1 base and J 2 bases, leaving 14 bases between the germline ends. CDR3 bases: TGCGCCAGCAGCCAAGCTACCCAGGCCGTAAACACCGGGGAGCTGTTTTTT. Amino acid sequence: CASSQATQAVNTGELFF.

The chain couples TRBV2 to TRBJ1-2, with TRBD1 matching over 9 bases. CDR1 SNHLY and CDR2 FYNNEI come from the germline V gene. The CDR3 has 13 residues. V lost 10 bases and J lost 5; bases outside the gene matches: 8. CDR3 DNA: TGTGCCACTCGGGACAGGGAGAGATATGGCTACACCTTC. It encodes CATRDRERYGYTF.

The chain has TRBV30 and TRBJ2-1, with a weak D call TRBD2 (6 bases). This CDR3 region has 15 residues. The germline CDR1 and CDR2 sequences are GTSNPN and SVGIG (reference sequence). Trimming stripped 3 bases from V and 7 bases from J, with 19 bases between. The DNA for the CDR3 is TGTGCCTGGAGCGTCAAAGGATCGCGGGGTAATGAGCAGTTCTTC. It translates to CAWSVKGSRGNEQFF.

The V gene is TRBV5-4, the J gene TRBJ2-1; the match to TRBD1 covers 10 bases. CDR3 length: 15 residues. The germline V gene encodes CDR1 SGHNT and CDR2 YYREEE (reference sequence). Unmatched junction bases numbered 5, after V lost 2 bases and J lost 6 bases. CDR3 sequence (DNA): TGTGCCAGCAGCTTCTATGGGACAGGGGTCAATGAGCAGTTCTTC. As protein: CASSFYGTGVNEQFF.

The chain joins TRBV7-3 to TRBJ1-1; TRBD1 aligns across 9 bases. Unmatched junction bases numbered 3, after V lost 4 bases and J lost 3 bases. The CDR3 length is 14 residues. Germline V gives CDR1 SGHTA, CDR2 FQGTGA. The CDR3 loop reads CASSSGQGHTEAFF. The CDR3 DNA is TGTGCCAGCAGCTCGGGACAGGGTCACACTGAAGCTTTCTTT.

The sample holds one count of this clone. This rearrangement joins TRBV10-2 to TRBJ2-1; 7 bases map to TRBD2. The CDR3 spans 12 residues. The V gene's germline CDR1 is WSHSY and CDR2 SAAADI. In DNA, the CDR3 is TGCGCGGGGGGGGGCTCCTACAATGAGCAGTTCTTC. Encoded protein: CAGGGSYNEQFF.